Below are 21 T cell receptor beta chains sequenced from a single sample in a study of human T cells and chemical hapten exposure. TCRdb redid the calling of the RACE reads with MiXCR, one entry per CDR3 protein. The sample holds 350,000 to 450,000 distinct CDR3 sequences; 4.5% to 5.5% are singletons and the top ten take about 2.5%. Time point given: pre-sensitization, week 0. Treatment meaning: therapeutic diphenylcyclopropenone sensitization with weekly scalp DPC. The source was whole blood, collected in connection with sensitization to the hapten diphenylcyclopropenone (DPC). These receptors were obtained from a woman aged 45-65 years with alopecia areata. Some clones in this sample may be carry-over from other donors' samples.

Many counts were recorded for this clonotype. V and J are TRBV5-1 and TRBJ2-3; D tentatively reads TRBD1 or TRBD2 (5 bases each). Germline CDR1 is SGHRS and CDR2 is YFSETQ. The CDR3 totals 14 residues. V was shortened by 2 bases and J by 5 bases, with 12 bases between the two germline ends. CDR3 in amino acids: CASSFRAGGDTQYF. Here the CDR3 DNA reads TGCGCCAGCAGCTTCCGGGCTGGGGGAGATACGCAGTATTTT.

This chain connects TRBV7-9 to TRBJ1-2; D remains ambiguous. The CDR3 is 16 residues long. The V end was cut by 5 bases, the J end by 0 bases, with 16 bases between. The V gene's germline CDR1 is SEHNR and CDR2 FQNEAQ (reference sequence). DNA for the CDR3: TGTGCCAGCAGCCTCGCCGACACCCAAGCTAACTATGGCTACACCTTC. It encodes CASSLADTQANYGYTF.

This clonotype was recorded many times. This rearrangement joins TRBV7-2 to TRBJ2-3, with TRBD1 matching over 9 bases. CDR1 and CDR2 from the germline V gene are SGHTA and FQGNSA. V lost 5 bases and J lost 0; bases outside the gene matches: 3. There are 15 residues in the CDR3. The CDR3 DNA reads as TGTGCCAGCAGCATACAGGGGGCAAGCACAGATACGCAGTATTTT. Its protein product is CASSIQGASTDTQYF.

This clonotype has ten or more counts. V and J are TRBV28 and TRBJ2-6; no reliable D call. CDR1 MDHEN and CDR2 SYDVKM come from the germline V gene. This CDR3 is built from 12 residues. The germline V and J ends were trimmed by 11 bases and 1 base, with 6 bases remaining between them. The CDR3 here is CAVYSGANVLTF. For the CDR3, the DNA is TGTGCCGTGTATTCTGGGGCCAACGTCCTGACTTTC.

This clonotype has ten or more counts. The V and J genes are TRBV6-2 or TRBV6-3 and TRBJ1-5, with 8 nucleotides matching TRBD1. The CDR3 extends over 13 amino acids. The germline CDR1 and CDR2 sequences are MNHEY and SVGEGT. With V trimmed by 7 bases and J by 6 bases, 5 bases remained unmatched. The CDR3 spells CASTGTGAQPQHF. The CDR3 nucleotides read TGTGCCAGCACCGGGACAGGAGCTCAGCCCCAGCATTTT.

Ten or more counts support this clonotype. The CDR3 sequence: CASSYTGMNTEAFF. DNA of the CDR3: TGTGCCAGCAGTTACACCGGGATGAACACTGAAGCTTTCTTT. The genes are TRBV6-5 and TRBJ1-1; D uncertain. Germline values: CDR1 MNHEY, CDR2 SVGAGI. The CDR3 is 14 residues long. V was pared by 2 bases and J by 0 bases, with 7 bases between.

Ten or more counts support this clonotype. The chain is built from TRBV6-5 and TRBJ1-4; 10 bases line up with TRBD1. V lost 5 bases and J lost 11; bases outside the gene matches: 8. The CDR3 sequence is 14 residues long. Per the germline V gene, CDR1 is MNHEY and CDR2 is SVGAGI. CDR3 sequence: CASSRTGGREKLFF. The CDR3, as DNA: TGTGCCAGCAGTCGGACAGGGGGGCGCGAGAAACTGTTTTTT.

The gene calls are TRBV28 and TRBJ2-5; 8 bases map to TRBD2. This CDR3 has 14 residues. Germline assignment: CDR1 MDHEN and CDR2 SYDVKM. The junction had 4 bases not matched to a gene; V was cut back by 7 bases and J by 0 bases. The CDR3 loop reads CASKASGYQETQYF. The CDR3 DNA follows: TGTGCCAGCAAGGCTAGCGGGTACCAAGAGACCCAGTACTTC.

This clonotype was observed a few times. The chain recombines TRBV19 with TRBJ2-3; D may be TRBD2 (6 bases). Germline CDR1 and CDR2: LNHDA and SQIVND (reference sequence). V was clipped by 6 bases and J by 0 bases, with 16 bases between them. This CDR3 contains 16 residues. The CDR3: CASRPRSGTSTDTQYF. In DNA form, the CDR3 reads TGTGCCAGTAGGCCCCGTAGCGGCACTAGCACAGATACGCAGTATTTT.

This clonotype was seen at least ten times. The chain combines TRBV10-3 with TRBJ2-2, with TRBD1 as a possible D gene (6 bases). V shed 9 bases and J shed 5 bases, with 7 bases lying between them. The germline CDR1 and CDR2 sequences are ENHRY and SYGVKD. The length of the CDR3 is 11 residues. The CDR3: CAIQGTGELFF. CDR3 DNA: TGTGCCATTCAGGGGACCGGGGAGCTGTTTTTT.

CDR3 nucleotide sequence: TGTGCCACCAGTATGGCGGGAATCTCTGGAAACACCATATATTTT. Amino acid sequence: CATSMAGISGNTIYF. The V gene is TRBV24-1, the J gene TRBJ1-3, with D unclear. Trimming took off 6 bases at V and 0 bases at J, with 11 bases between the two ends. This CDR3 is 15 amino acids long. Germline CDR1 is KGHDR and CDR2 is SFDVKD.

The table lists this clonotype with a count of one. It may be a read error: a sequence one base away is much more abundant. The genes are TRBV10-3 and TRBJ1-1; the D is unclear. Germline lookup yields CDR1 ENHRY and CDR2 SYGVKD. This CDR3 comprises 11 residues. The CDR3 region has the DNA TGTACCATCAGCGGTGAAACTGAAGCTTTCTTT. It translates to CTISGETEAFF.

This clonotype was seen repeatedly, ten times or more. This chain joins TRBV27 and TRBJ1-5; 7 nucleotides align to TRBD1. The CDR3 is 14 amino acids. Germline V gene sequence: CDR1 MNHEY, CDR2 SMNVEV (reference sequence). With V trimmed by 3 bases and J by 6 bases, 5 bases remained unmatched. CDR3 protein: CASSLSGGGQPQHF. CDR3 DNA sequence: TGTGCCAGCAGTTTGTCAGGGGGAGGTCAGCCCCAGCATTTT.

Only a few counts were recorded for this clonotype. The chain is built from TRBV28 and TRBJ2-3; 8 nucleotides agree with TRBD2. From germline, CDR1 is MDHEN and CDR2 SYDVKM. V dropped 5 bases and J dropped 6; count of bases not matched to a gene: 7. CDR3 length equals 14 residues. This chain's CDR3 is CASSPLREADTQYF. In DNA, the CDR3 is TGTGCCAGCAGTCCCCTGCGGGAGGCCGATACGCAGTATTTT.

This clonotype was recorded many times. The chain has TRBV27 and TRBJ2-3; TRBD1 aligns across 9 bases. With V trimmed by 6 bases and J by 4 bases, 8 bases remained unmatched. The CDR3 is made up of 15 amino acids. The germline gives CDR1 MNHEY, CDR2 SMNVEV (reference sequence). The CDR3 coding sequence is TGTGCCAGCAGCTTACAGGGGGCGCGGGCAGATACGCAGTATTTT. As protein: CASSLQGARADTQYF.

This clonotype was detected many times. The chain combines TRBV2 with TRBJ2-3, with D unclear. The V end was cut by 6 bases, the J end by 1 base, with 14 bases between. In germline, CDR1 is SNHLY, CDR2 FYNNEI. The CDR3 contains 15 residues. The CDR3 protein is CASSPDSRGTDTQYF. In nucleotides, the CDR3 is TGTGCCAGCAGCCCCGACTCCCGGGGCACAGATACGCAGTATTTT.

This clonotype was counted at least ten times. The rearrangement uses TRBV7-6 and TRBJ2-3; 7 nucleotides match TRBD1. The CDR3 is 14 amino acids. Looked up from germline, CDR1 is SGHVS and CDR2 is FNYEAQ. Unmatched junction bases numbered 4, after V lost 5 bases and J lost 2 bases. Here the CDR3 reads CASSPGQYTDTQYF. The CDR3 DNA reads as TGTGCCAGCAGCCCGGGACAGTACACAGATACGCAGTATTTT.

This clonotype was seen many times. This rearrangement joins TRBV9 to TRBJ1-2; D remains unclear. CDR3 length: 15 amino acids. V was cut by 2 bases and J by 4 bases, with 15 bases left in between. Germline CDR1 is SGDLS and CDR2 is YYNGEE. The CDR3 DNA is TGTGCCAGCAGCGTTGAAAGCGGAATCGGCTATGGCTACACCTTC. Translated, it gives CASSVESGIGYGYTF.

The chain employs TRBV5-1 and TRBJ1-1; D is ambiguous. The V end lost 9 bases, the J end lost 7 bases, and 13 bases lay between the germline ends. The CDR3 sequence is 11 residues long. In germline, CDR1 is SGHRS, CDR2 YFSETQ. The CDR3 nucleotides read TGCGCCACGGGGAACGGGGTTGAAGCTTTCTTT. The encoded protein is CATGNGVEAFF.

This clonotype has a handful of counts. The genes are TRBV5-6 and TRBJ1-2; D is unresolved. This CDR3 spans 17 amino acids. Germline CDR1 reads SGHDT; CDR2 reads YYEEEE. Trimming shortened V by 1 base and J by 0 bases, and 16 bases separated the two germline ends. The CDR3 nucleotides are TGTGCCAGCAGCTTGACCCCCCGTGCGGCAGCTAACTATGGCTACACCTTC. It specifies CASSLTPRAAANYGYTF.

This clonotype came up a few times. This chain links TRBV4-2 with TRBJ2-1; D gene uncertain. Germline V CDR1 and CDR2: LGHNA, YNFKEQ. The CDR3 consists of 15 residues. V lost 0 bases to trimming and J lost 4 bases, with 10 bases between them. The CDR3, as DNA: TGTGCCAGCAGCCAAGATTTAAACTCTTACAATGAGCAGTTCTTC. Translating gives CASSQDLNSYNEQFF.